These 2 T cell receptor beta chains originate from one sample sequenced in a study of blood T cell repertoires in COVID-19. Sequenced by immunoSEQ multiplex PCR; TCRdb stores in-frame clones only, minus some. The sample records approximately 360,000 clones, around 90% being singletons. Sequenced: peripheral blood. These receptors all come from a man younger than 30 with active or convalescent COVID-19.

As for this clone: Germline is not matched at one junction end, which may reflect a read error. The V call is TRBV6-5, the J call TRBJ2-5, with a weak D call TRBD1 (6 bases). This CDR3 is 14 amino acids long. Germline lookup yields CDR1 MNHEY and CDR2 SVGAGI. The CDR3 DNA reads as TGTGCCAGCAGTTCTTTCGCAGGGGAAGACACCCAGTACTTC. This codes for CASSSFAGEDTQYF.

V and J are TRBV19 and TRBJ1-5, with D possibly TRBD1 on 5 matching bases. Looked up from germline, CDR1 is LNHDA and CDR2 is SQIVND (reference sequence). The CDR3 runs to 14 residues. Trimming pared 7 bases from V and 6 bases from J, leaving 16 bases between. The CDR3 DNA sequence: TGTGCCAGTAACGTGAGGGACTATCGTCAGCCCCAGCATTTT. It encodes CASNVRDYRQPQHF.